This T cell receptor (beta chain) was identified during a study of blood T cell repertoires in COVID-19. Study-level background: Spain, Italy and the United States supplied samples that represented acute and convalescent COVID-19. From T cells, B-cell-depleted T cells, or PBMCs came the material, which was cDNA or gDNA.

As handled by the study authors: Reference gene primer amplification in the assay estimated nucleated cell counts. Clones were read by immunoSEQ multiplex PCR, and TCRdb kept only the in-frame ones, dropping some. V, J and clone size are those of that table, while D and trimming were read from the DNA. Of 95,000 to 150,000 clones in the sample, 90% were seen once. Seattle's enrolled individuals joined amid active infection and were then monitored longitudinally. V lost 5 bases, J lost 7 bases, and 5 bases stayed unmatched. Germline assignment: CDR1 SEHNR and CDR2 FQNEAQ (reference sequence). The CDR3 contains 15 residues.

The clonotype originates from a woman aged 55-70 years with COVID-19, enrolled during active disease. The chain carries TRBV7-9 and TRBJ2-1; 13 nucleotides align to TRBD2. The sample was peripheral blood. The CDR3 loop is CASSHTSGGANEQFF. Here the CDR3 DNA reads TGTGCCAGCAGCCATACTAGCGGGGGGGCGAATGAGCAGTTCTTC.